A single TCR beta chain is shown here with its context. Its specificity is not known. A clone one base away is much larger, so this may be a read error. The trim removed 5 bases at V and 1 base at J, leaving 3 bases unmatched. CDR3 length: 14 residues. Diagnosing involved the use of clinical symptoms, serum thyroxine and TRAb, thyroid ultrasound and orbital computed tomography. The authors took PBMCs from over 8.5 ml fresh peripheral blood. This record belongs to a study of T cells in Graves' hyperthyroidism and ophthalmopathy. Template material for amplifying TCR beta CDR3 regions consisted of RNA transcripts. The HTBI set primed first-round TCR CDR3 RT-PCR. TCRdb re-called the multiplex PCR reads with MiXCR, one entry per CDR3 protein. The table records some 620,000 distinct CDR3 sequences, 15% to 20% of them present only once. Whole-study results and caveats: The blood repertoire included most of the expanded thyroid clonotypes above 0.001.

The sample taken for sequencing was blood. The J gene is TRBJ2-7, the V gene TRBV12-3 or TRBV12-4, with 9 bases fitting TRBD1. The source is a woman in her 30s with Graves' hyperthyroidism. Written as DNA, the CDR3 is TGTGCCAGCAGTGGGACAGGGATATCCTACGAGCAGTACTTC. Protein sequence: CASSGTGISYEQYF.